The next 27 T cell receptor beta chains were all read from a single sample in a study of graft-versus-host responses after intestinal transplantation. Sequencing was performed with immunoSEQ multiplex PCR; in TCRdb, only in-frame clones are kept and a portion is missing. The data show 100,000 or so clones, with roughly 89% seen just once and about 0.18% held by the top ten. Antigen specificity for these receptors is unknown. The source was unstimulated CD4+ T cells sorted from spleen or lymph node cells, collected before transplant. These TCRs come from a human donor who was the organ donor for an intestinal transplant.

The V and J genes are TRBV4-1 and TRBJ1-1, with D maybe TRBD1 (6 bases). With 4 bases removed from V and 4 bases from J, the gap between germline ends came to 16 bases. Germline CDR1 is MGHRA and CDR2 is YSYEKL. The CDR3 has 15 residues. The CDR3 loop reads CASSPTDSPITEAFF. CDR3 in DNA: TGCGCCAGCAGCCCCACGGACAGTCCGATCACTGAAGCTTTCTTT.

The chain recombines TRBV6-1 with TRBJ2-1, with TRBD2 as a possible D gene (7 bases). V lost 2 bases, J lost 8 bases, and 19 bases lay in between. CDR3 length equals 16 residues. Germline CDR1 is MNHNS and CDR2 is SASEGT. CDR3 protein: CASSELGWRGGDEQFF. DNA of the CDR3: TGTGCCAGCAGTGAATTGGGCTGGAGGGGGGGCGATGAGCAGTTCTTC.

This rearrangement joins TRBV19 to TRBJ1-5, with no clear D. Deletions cut 7 bases from V and 0 bases from J, with 19 bases between. The CDR3 covers 17 residues. Looked up from germline, CDR1 is LNHDA and CDR2 is SQIVND (reference sequence). CDR3 loop: CASIGRGPFHSNQPQHF. The CDR3 bases are TGTGCCAGTATCGGGCGGGGTCCTTTTCATAGCAATCAGCCCCAGCATTTT.

This chain links TRBV4-2 with TRBJ2-2; TRBD1 matches 7 bases. This CDR3 contains 16 residues. J gave up 0 bases and V 3 bases, and 4 bases lay outside the gene matches. The germline V gene encodes CDR1 LGHNA and CDR2 YNFKEQ. The CDR3 coding sequence is TGTGCCAGCAGCCAGATCCAGGGGGCGAACACCGGGGAGCTGTTTTTT. This translates into CASSQIQGANTGELFF.

This clone was recorded once. The chain combines TRBV7-6 with TRBJ1-5, with 10 bases that match TRBD1. The CDR3 has 16 residues. CDR1 and CDR2 (germline): SGHVS, FNYEAQ. Germline trimming cut 1 base from V and 1 base from J; bases unmatched to any gene: 1. For the CDR3, the DNA is TGTGCCAGCAGCTTAGGGACAGGGGGGAGCAATCAGCCCCAGCATTTT. Translating gives CASSLGTGGSNQPQHF.

The V gene is TRBV7-2, the J gene TRBJ2-3, with D perhaps TRBD2 (6 bases). V lost 1 base, J lost 6 bases, and 11 bases lay in between. Germline CDR1 SGHTA, CDR2 FQGNSA. The CDR3 extends over 14 amino acids. CDR3 sequence: CASSLGASADTQYF. For the CDR3, the DNA is TGTGCCAGCAGCTTAGGGGCTAGCGCGGATACGCAGTATTTT.

V and J are TRBV11-2 and TRBJ2-3; D perhaps matches TRBD2 (5 bases). V lost 1 base and J 3 bases, leaving 14 bases between the germline ends. The germline CDR1 and CDR2 sequences are SGHAT and FQNNGV. The CDR3 sequence is 16 residues long. CDR3 amino acids: CASSLGGLGRTDTQYF. The DNA for the CDR3 is TGTGCCAGCAGCTTAGGAGGGTTAGGTAGGACAGATACGCAGTATTTT.

The V call is TRBV28, the J call TRBJ2-7; D not certain. From germline, CDR1 is MDHEN and CDR2 SYDVKM. Trimming took 5 bases from V and 3 from J, leaving 14 bases between them. The CDR3 has 14 amino acids. The CDR3 DNA sequence: TGTGCCAGCAGTCCGTGGTGGAGCCGCTACGAGCAGTACTTC. Its translation: CASSPWWSRYEQYF.

The rearrangement joins TRBV6-1 to TRBJ2-7; tentative D call: TRBD1 (5 bases). Per germline, CDR1 MNHNS and CDR2 SASEGT. This CDR3 is built from 15 residues. V lost 5 bases to trimming and J lost 0 bases, with 14 bases between them. The CDR3 DNA follows: TGTGCCAGCAGTCCGACAGTCCTTAGCTCCTACGAGCAGTACTTC. Protein: CASSPTVLSSYEQYF.

The chain joins TRBV2 to TRBJ2-1, with D tentatively TRBD2 (5 bases). Germline V gene sequence: CDR1 SNHLY, CDR2 FYNNEI. CDR3 length: 13 residues. V was cut by 3 bases and J by 9 bases, with 12 bases left in between. CDR3 region: CASSETPRGEQFF. The CDR3, as DNA: TGTGCCAGCAGTGAGACGCCACGGGGTGAGCAGTTCTTC.

This clone was seen just once. This sequence joins TRBV25-1 and TRBJ2-4, with 9 bases that match TRBD2. The CDR3 has 15 residues. Per germline, CDR1 MGHDK and CDR2 SYGVNS. The V segment lost 2 bases and the J segment 1 base; nucleotides outside the gene matches: 0. For the CDR3, the DNA is TGTGCCAGCAGTGAACTAGCGGGGGCCAAAAACATTCAGTACTTC. Amino acid sequence: CASSELAGAKNIQYF.

The chain links TRBV14 to TRBJ2-5; unclear D gene. Trimming removed 2 bases at V and 5 bases at J, with 18 bases between. The CDR3 totals 16 residues. Germline-derived CDR1 and CDR2 are SGHDN and FVKESK. DNA of the CDR3: TGTGCCAGCAGCCAACGGCTCGGCTCCCCCGGGGAGACCCAGTACTTC. Translated: CASSQRLGSPGETQYF.

The V and J genes are TRBV19 and TRBJ1-2; 10 nucleotides align to TRBD1. The CDR3 loop spans 13 amino acids. In germline, CDR1 is LNHDA, CDR2 SQIVND (reference sequence). V was pared by 6 bases and J by 13 bases, with 11 bases of the junction left unmatched. The CDR3 region has the DNA TGTGCCAGTAGCCAACGGGACAGGGGCGGACTCACCTTC. Its translation: CASSQRDRGGLTF.

This chain uses TRBV15 with TRBJ2-3; 8 bases fit TRBD2. Per germline, CDR1 LNHNV and CDR2 YYDKDF (reference sequence). The CDR3 extends over 17 amino acids. V gave up 5 bases and J gave up 2 bases; unmatched junction bases: 12. The CDR3 DNA reads as TGTGCCACCAGCGAGGGCCTACTAGCGGCCGACACAGATACGCAGTATTTT. It is translated as CATSEGLLAADTDTQYF.

This chain connects TRBV30 to TRBJ1-2; unclear D gene. V shed 2 bases and J shed 8 bases, with 12 bases lying between them. The CDR3 extends over 12 amino acids. CDR1 is GTSNPN and CDR2 is SVGIG in the germline V gene (reference sequence). The CDR3 is CAWSSAEGGYTF. CDR3 DNA sequence: TGTGCCTGGAGTTCGGCCGAGGGCGGCTACACCTTC.

This clone was picked up one time. The V gene is TRBV7-2, the J gene TRBJ1-5, with 9 bases lining up with TRBD1. V shed 3 bases and J 7 bases; nucleotides not matched to a gene: 10. Germline V gene sequence: CDR1 SGHTA, CDR2 FQGNSA. This CDR3 has 16 residues. CDR3 amino acids: CASSFRGGQGLQPQHF. DNA for the CDR3: TGTGCCAGCAGCTTTAGGGGGGGACAGGGTTTGCAGCCCCAGCATTTT.

The chain has TRBV2 and TRBJ1-4; 11 bases line up with TRBD1. The CDR3 sequence is 13 residues long. V lost 6 bases to trimming and J lost 7 bases; unmatched junction nucleotides: 1. CDR1 and CDR2 from the germline V gene are SNHLY and FYNNEI. CDR3 bases: TGTGCCAGCAGGGACAGGGGGCGTGAAAAACTGTTTTTT. Residues: CASRDRGREKLFF. Drawing the rest from reference TRBV2 and TRBJ1-4, the complete variable domain is EPEVTQTPSHQVTQMGQEVILRCVPISNHLYFYWYRQILGQKVEFLVSFYNNEISEKSEIFDDQFSVERPDGSNFTLKIRSTKLEDSAMYFCASRDRGREKLFFGSGTQLSVL.

The chain uses TRBV4-1 and TRBJ2-3; TRBD2 matches at 8 bases. Unmatched junction bases numbered 8, after V lost 6 bases and J lost 0 bases. Germline CDR1 and CDR2: MGHRA and YSYEKL. The CDR3 runs 16 residues. The CDR3 sequence: CASRGEGTRSTDTQYF. CDR3 nucleotides: TGCGCCAGCAGGGGCGAGGGGACTAGAAGCACAGATACGCAGTATTTT.

The rearrangement uses TRBV19 and TRBJ2-1; 13 bases agree with TRBD2. Germline assignment: CDR1 LNHDA and CDR2 SQIVND (reference sequence). The junction had 6 bases not matched to a gene; V was cut back by 4 bases and J by 9 bases. This CDR3 contains 15 residues. CDR3 loop: CASSKTSGGASEQFF. In nucleotides, the CDR3 is TGTGCCAGTAGTAAAACTAGCGGGGGGGCAAGTGAGCAGTTCTTC.

The table lists this clone with a few counts. CDR3 amino acids: CASSLIGRGEQFF. DNA for the CDR3: TGTGCCAGCAGCTTAATAGGAAGGGGTGAGCAGTTCTTC. The genes are TRBV7-9 and TRBJ2-1; a possible D gene is TRBD1 (5 bases). The V end was cut by 2 bases, the J end by 9 bases, with 11 bases between. This CDR3 has 13 residues. Germline CDR1 SEHNR, CDR2 FQNEAQ (reference sequence).

As concerns this clone: Germline and junction disagree at one end, which may indicate a read error. Other nucleotide sequences in the sample specify the same CDR3. The V and J genes are TRBV5-6 and TRBJ2-1; TRBD2 is a possible D gene (5 bases). The CDR3 is 14 amino acids. The germline CDR1 and CDR2 sequences are SGHDT and YYEEEE. In nucleotides, the CDR3 is TGTGCCAGTAGCTTGTGGACTCAGGCCAATGAGCAGTTCTTC. As protein: CASSLWTQANEQFF.

This chain uses TRBV11-2 with TRBJ2-7; 9 bases line up with TRBD1. Germline values: CDR1 SGHAT, CDR2 FQNNGV. The CDR3 has 15 residues. V lost 6 bases to trimming and J lost 2 bases; unmatched junction nucleotides: 8. This CDR3 reads CASRYQTGGAYEQYF. The CDR3, as DNA: TGTGCCAGCAGGTACCAGACAGGGGGGGCCTACGAGCAGTACTTC.

This clone has only one observation. The gene calls are TRBV7-2 and TRBJ2-2, with D maybe TRBD1 (6 bases). Germline CDR1 and CDR2: SGHTA and FQGNSA. Trimming cost V 6 bases and J 0 bases, with 11 bases left between them. CDR3 length equals 15 residues. CDR3 nucleotides: TGTGCCAGCAGTACCACAGGGTCGAACACCGGGGAGCTGTTTTTT. Translating it yields CASSTTGSNTGELFF.

This chain links TRBV5-6 with TRBJ2-2, with D possibly matching TRBD2 (5 bases). The germline V and J ends were trimmed by 2 bases and 7 bases, with 12 bases remaining between them. The CDR3 length is 14 residues. The germline V gene has CDR1 SGHDT and CDR2 YYEEEE. For the CDR3, the DNA is TGTGCCAGCAGCTTCCGAGTACGGGGCGGGGAGCTGTTTTTT. Translated: CASSFRVRGGELFF.

The CDR3 reads CASSPQGSANTEAFF. The CDR3 coding sequence is TGTGCCAGCTCACCTCAGGGTTCGGCGAACACTGAAGCTTTCTTT. The chain couples TRBV18 to TRBJ1-1, with TRBD1 as a possible D gene (5 bases). The V end was cut by 3 bases, the J end by 1 base, with 12 bases between. Germline V lookup: CDR1 KGHSH, CDR2 LQKENI. The CDR3 extends over 15 amino acids.

This rearrangement joins TRBV11-2 to TRBJ1-1; D remains ambiguous. Looked up from germline, CDR1 is SGHAT and CDR2 is FQNNGV. This CDR3 has 16 residues. V lost 5 bases to trimming and J lost 7 bases, with 23 bases between them. In DNA, the CDR3 is TGTGCCAGCAGCCCTTTAGTTTTAGCGCGGTGGGGTGAAGCTTTCTTT. As protein: CASSPLVLARWGEAFF.

This rearrangement joins TRBV7-2 to TRBJ1-3; D not resolved. Germline lookup yields CDR1 SGHTA and CDR2 FQGNSA. This CDR3 is 15 amino acids long. V was clipped by 4 bases and J by 0 bases, with 10 bases between them. Written as DNA, the CDR3 is TGTGCCAGCAGCTCTCAGGTGATCTCTGGAAACACCATATATTTT. Its translation: CASSSQVISGNTIYF.